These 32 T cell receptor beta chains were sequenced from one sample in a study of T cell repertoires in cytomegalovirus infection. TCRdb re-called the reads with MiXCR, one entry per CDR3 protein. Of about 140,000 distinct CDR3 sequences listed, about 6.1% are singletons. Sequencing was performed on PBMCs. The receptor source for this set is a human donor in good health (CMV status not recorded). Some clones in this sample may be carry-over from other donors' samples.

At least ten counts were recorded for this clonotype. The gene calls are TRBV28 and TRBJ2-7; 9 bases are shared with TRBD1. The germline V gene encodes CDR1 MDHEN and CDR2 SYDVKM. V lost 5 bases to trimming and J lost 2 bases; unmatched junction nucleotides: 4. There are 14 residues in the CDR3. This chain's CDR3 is CASSEGQGTYEQYF. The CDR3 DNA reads TGTGCCAGCAGTGAGGGACAGGGAACCTACGAGCAGTACTTC.

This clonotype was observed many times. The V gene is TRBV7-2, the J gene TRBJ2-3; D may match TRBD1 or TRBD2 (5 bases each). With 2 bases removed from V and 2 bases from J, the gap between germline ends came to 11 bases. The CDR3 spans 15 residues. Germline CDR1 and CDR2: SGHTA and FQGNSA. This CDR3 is CASSLSRGVTDTQYF. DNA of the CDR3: TGTGCCAGCAGCTTAAGTCGAGGGGTCACAGATACGCAGTATTTT.

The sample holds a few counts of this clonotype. CDR3 nucleotides: TGCAGTGCTAGAGATTTTCAGGGCATTGTCACTGAAGCTTTCTTT. Encoded protein: CSARDFQGIVTEAFF. The chain is built from TRBV20-1 and TRBJ1-1, with D possibly TRBD1 on 5 matching bases. Trimming cost V 0 bases and J 4 bases, with 15 bases left between them. This CDR3 contains 15 residues. In germline, CDR1 is DFQATT, CDR2 SNEGSKA (reference sequence).

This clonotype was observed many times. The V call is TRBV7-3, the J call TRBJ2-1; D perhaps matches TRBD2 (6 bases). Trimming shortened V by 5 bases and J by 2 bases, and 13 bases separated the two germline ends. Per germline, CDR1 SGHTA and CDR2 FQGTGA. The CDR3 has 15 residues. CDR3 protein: CASSRGGVAYNEQFF. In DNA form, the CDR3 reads TGTGCCAGCAGCCGAGGAGGGGTGGCCTACAATGAGCAGTTCTTC.

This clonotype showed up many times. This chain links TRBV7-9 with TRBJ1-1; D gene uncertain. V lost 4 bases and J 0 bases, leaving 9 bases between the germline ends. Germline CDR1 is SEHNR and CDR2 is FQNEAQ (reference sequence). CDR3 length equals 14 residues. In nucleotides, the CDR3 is TGTGCCAGCAGCTCACAGTCCATGAACACTGAAGCTTTCTTT. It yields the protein CASSSQSMNTEAFF.

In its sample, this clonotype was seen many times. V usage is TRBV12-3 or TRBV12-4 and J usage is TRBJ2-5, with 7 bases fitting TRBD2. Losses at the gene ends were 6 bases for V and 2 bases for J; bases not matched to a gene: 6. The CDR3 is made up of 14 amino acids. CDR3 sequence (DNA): TGTGCCAGCAGAGTCCACGGGGGGCAAGAGACCCAGTACTTC. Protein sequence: CASRVHGGQETQYF.

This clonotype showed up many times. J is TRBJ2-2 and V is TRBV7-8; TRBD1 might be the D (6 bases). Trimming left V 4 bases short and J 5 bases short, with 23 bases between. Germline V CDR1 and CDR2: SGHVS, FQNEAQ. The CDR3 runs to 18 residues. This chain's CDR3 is CASSSSPGHGTGTGELFF. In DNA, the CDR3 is TGTGCCAGCAGCTCGTCACCGGGACACGGGACGGGGACCGGGGAGCTGTTTTTT.

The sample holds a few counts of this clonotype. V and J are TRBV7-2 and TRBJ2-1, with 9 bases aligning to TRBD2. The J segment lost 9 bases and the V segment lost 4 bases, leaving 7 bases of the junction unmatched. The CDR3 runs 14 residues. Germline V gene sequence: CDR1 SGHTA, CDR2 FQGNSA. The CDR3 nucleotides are TGTGCCAGCAGCTACGCGGGGGGGGCGGTTGAGCAGTTCTTC. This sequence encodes CASSYAGGAVEQFF.

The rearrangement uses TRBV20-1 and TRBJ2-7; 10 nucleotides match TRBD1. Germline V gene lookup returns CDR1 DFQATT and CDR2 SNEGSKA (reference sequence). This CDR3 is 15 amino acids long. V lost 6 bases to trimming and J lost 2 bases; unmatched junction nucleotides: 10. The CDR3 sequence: CSAMTPGQGTYEQYF. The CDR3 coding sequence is TGCAGTGCCATGACTCCGGGACAGGGGACCTACGAGCAGTACTTC.

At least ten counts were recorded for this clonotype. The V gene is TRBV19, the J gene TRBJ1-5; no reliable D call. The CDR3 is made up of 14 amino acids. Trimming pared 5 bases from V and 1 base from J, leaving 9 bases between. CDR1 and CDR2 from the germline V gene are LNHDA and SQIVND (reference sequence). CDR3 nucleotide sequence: TGTGCCAGTAGTTCGGAGAGAAGCAATCAGCCCCAGCATTTT. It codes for CASSSERSNQPQHF.

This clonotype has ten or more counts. CDR3 residues: CASSYSRGWGADHNEQFF. CDR3 DNA sequence: TGTGCCAGCAGTTATAGCCGCGGCTGGGGAGCCGATCACAATGAGCAGTTCTTC. V and J are TRBV7-6 and TRBJ2-1, with D perhaps TRBD2 (5 bases). CDR1 is SGHVS, CDR2 FNYEAQ, per germline. The CDR3 has 18 residues. Trimming stripped 6 bases from V and 5 bases from J, with 26 bases between.

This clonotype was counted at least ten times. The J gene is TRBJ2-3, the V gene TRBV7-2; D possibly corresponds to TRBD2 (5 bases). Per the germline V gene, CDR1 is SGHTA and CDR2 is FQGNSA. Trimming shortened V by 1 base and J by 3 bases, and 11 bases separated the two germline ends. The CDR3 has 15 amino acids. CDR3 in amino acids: CASSLERYSTDTQYF. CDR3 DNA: TGTGCCAGCAGCTTAGAGCGGTATAGTACAGATACGCAGTATTTT.

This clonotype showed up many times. CDR3 nucleotide sequence: TGTGCCAGCAGTTACCCGGCAGGGGCCGGGGCCAACGTCCTGACTTTC. Translated, it gives CASSYPAGAGANVLTF. V usage is TRBV6-2 or TRBV6-3 and J usage is TRBJ2-6, with TRBD1 as a possible D gene (6 bases). Germline loops: CDR1 MNHEY, CDR2 SVGEGT. V gave up 2 bases and J gave up 4 bases, with 12 bases separating them. The CDR3 spans 16 residues.

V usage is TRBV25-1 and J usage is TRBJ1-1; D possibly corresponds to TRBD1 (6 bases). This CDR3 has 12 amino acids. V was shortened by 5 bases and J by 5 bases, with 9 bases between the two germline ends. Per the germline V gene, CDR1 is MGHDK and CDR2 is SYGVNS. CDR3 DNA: TGTGCCAGCAGTACAGGGAGAACTGAAGCTTTCTTT. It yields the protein CASSTGRTEAFF.

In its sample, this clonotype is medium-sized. DNA of the CDR3: TGCAGTGCTTTAAACGCATTCACTGAAGCTTTCTTT. It is translated as CSALNAFTEAFF. The chain couples TRBV20-1 to TRBJ1-1; D is undetermined. Deletions cut 5 bases from V and 4 bases from J, with 11 bases between. The CDR3 spans 12 residues. Germline V gives CDR1 DFQATT, CDR2 SNEGSKA (reference sequence).

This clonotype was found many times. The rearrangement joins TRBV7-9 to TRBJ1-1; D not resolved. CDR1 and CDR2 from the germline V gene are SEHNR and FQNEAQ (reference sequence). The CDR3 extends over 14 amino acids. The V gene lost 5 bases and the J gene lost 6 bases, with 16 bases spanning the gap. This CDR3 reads CASSPRELYAEAFF. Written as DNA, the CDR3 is TGTGCCAGCAGCCCCCGCGAGCTTTACGCTGAAGCTTTCTTT.

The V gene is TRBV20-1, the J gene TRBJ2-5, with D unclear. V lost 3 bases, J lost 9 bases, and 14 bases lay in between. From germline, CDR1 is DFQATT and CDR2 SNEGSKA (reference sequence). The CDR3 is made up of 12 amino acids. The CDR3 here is CSARDGAPPQYF. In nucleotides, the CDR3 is TGCAGTGCTAGGGATGGTGCCCCGCCCCAGTACTTC.

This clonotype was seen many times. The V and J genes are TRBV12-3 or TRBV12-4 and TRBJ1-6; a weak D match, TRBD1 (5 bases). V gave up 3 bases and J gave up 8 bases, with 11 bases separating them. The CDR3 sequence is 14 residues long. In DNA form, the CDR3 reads TGTGCCAGCAGTTTTCGGCAGGGCGATTCACCCCTCCACTTT. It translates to CASSFRQGDSPLHF.

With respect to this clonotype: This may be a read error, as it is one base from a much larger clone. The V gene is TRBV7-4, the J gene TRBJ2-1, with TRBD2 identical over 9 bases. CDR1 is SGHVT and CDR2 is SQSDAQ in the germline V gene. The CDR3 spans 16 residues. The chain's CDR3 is CGSSSGGAGGPNEQFF. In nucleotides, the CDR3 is TGTGGCAGCAGCTCGGGGGGGGCGGGGGGGCCCAATGAGCAGTTCTTC. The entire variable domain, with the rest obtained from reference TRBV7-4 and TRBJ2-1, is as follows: GAGVSQSPRYKVAKRGRDVALRCDSISGHVTLYWYRQTLGQGSEVLTYSQSDAQRDKSGRPSGRFSAERPERSVSTLKIQRTEQGDSAVYLCGSSSGGAGGPNEQFFGPGTRLTVL.

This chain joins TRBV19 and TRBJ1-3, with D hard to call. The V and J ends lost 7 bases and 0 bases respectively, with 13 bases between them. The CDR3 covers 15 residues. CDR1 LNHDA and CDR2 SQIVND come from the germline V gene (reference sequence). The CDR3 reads CASNSMGSSGNTIYF. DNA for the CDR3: TGTGCCAGTAATAGTATGGGAAGCTCTGGAAACACCATATATTTT.

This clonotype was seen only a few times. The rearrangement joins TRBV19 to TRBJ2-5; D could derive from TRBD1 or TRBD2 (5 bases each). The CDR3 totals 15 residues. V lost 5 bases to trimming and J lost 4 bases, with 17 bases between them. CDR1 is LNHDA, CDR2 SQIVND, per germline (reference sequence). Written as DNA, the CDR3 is TGTGCCAGTAGTCCAGTTATGATGGGACGAGAGACCCAGTACTTC. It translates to CASSPVMMGRETQYF.

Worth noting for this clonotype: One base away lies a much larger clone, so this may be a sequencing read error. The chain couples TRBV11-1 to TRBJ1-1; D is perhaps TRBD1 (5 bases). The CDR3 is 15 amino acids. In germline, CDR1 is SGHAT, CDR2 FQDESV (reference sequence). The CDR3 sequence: CASSVAWQGLTEAFF. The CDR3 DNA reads TGTGCCAGCAGCGTAGCTTGGCAGGGCCTCACTGAAGCTTTCTTT. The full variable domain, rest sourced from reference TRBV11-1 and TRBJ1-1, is EAEVAQSPRYKITEKSQAVAFWCDPISGHATLYWYRQILGQGPELLVQFQDESVVDDSQLPKDRFSAERLKGVDSTLKIQPAELGDSAMYLCASSVAWQGLTEAFFGQGTRLTVV.

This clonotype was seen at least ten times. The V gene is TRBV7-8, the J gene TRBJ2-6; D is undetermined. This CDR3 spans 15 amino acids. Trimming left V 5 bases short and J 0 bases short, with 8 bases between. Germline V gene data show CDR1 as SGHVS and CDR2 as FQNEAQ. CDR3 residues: CASSIRISGANVLTF. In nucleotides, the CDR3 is TGTGCCAGCAGCATTAGAATCTCTGGGGCCAACGTCCTGACTTTC.

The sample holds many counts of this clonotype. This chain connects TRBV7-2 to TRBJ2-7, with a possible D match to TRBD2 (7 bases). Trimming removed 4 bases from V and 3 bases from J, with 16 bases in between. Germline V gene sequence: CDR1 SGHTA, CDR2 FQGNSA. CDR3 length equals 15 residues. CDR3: CASSSVAGANYEQYF. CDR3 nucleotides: TGTGCCAGCAGCTCCGTCGCGGGGGCCAACTACGAGCAGTACTTC.

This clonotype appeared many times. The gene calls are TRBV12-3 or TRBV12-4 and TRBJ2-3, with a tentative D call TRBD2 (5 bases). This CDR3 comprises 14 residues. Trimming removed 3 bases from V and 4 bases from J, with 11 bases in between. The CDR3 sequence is CASSFPASPDTQYF. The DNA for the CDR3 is TGTGCCAGCAGTTTCCCCGCTAGCCCAGATACGCAGTATTTT.

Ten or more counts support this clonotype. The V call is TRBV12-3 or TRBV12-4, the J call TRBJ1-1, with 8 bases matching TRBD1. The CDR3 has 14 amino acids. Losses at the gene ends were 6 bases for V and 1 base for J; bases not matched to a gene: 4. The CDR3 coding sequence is TGTGCCAGCAGCTTAACAGGGGGGAACACTGAAGCTTTCTTT. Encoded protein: CASSLTGGNTEAFF.

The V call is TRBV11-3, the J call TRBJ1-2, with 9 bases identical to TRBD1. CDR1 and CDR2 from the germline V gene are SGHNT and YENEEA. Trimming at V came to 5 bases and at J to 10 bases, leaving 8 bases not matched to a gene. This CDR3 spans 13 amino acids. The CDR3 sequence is CASSKGQGIDYTF. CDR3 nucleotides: TGTGCCAGCAGCAAAGGACAGGGGATCGACTACACCTTC.

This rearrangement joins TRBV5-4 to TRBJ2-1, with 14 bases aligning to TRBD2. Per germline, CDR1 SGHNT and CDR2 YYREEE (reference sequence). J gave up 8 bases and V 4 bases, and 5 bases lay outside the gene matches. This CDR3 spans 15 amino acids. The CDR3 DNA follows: TGTGCCAGCAGCGCCGGGACTAGCGGGGGCGATGAGCAGTTCTTC. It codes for CASSAGTSGGDEQFF.

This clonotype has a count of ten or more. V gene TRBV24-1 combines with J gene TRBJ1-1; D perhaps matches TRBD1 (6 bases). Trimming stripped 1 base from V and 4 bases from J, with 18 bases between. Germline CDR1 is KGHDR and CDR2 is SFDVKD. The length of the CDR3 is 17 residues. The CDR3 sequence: CATSDFLMYRVFTEAFF. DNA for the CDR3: TGTGCCACCAGTGATTTCCTCATGTACAGGGTATTCACTGAAGCTTTCTTT.

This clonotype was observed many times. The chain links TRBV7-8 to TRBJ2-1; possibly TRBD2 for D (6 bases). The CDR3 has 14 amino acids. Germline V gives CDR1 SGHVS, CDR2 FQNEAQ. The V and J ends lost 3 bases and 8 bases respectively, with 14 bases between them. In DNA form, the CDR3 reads TGTGCCAGCAGCTTGGGGGGTGGGGAATATGAGCAGTTCTTC. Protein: CASSLGGGEYEQFF.

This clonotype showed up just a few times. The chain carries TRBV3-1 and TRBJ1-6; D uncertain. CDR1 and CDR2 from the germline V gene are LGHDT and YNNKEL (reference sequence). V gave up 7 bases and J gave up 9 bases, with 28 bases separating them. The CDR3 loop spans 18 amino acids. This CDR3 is CASTSRYSAGGIGSPLHF. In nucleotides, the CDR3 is TGTGCCAGCACCTCAAGGTATTCGGCAGGTGGAATTGGTTCACCCCTCCACTTT.

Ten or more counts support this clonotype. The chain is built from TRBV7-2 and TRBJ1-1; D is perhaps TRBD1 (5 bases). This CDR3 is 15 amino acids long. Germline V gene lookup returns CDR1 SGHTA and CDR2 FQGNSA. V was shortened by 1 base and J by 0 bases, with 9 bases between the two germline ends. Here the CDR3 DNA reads TGTGCCAGCAGCTTAGTGGGCAGGGTGAACACTGAAGCTTTCTTT. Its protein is CASSLVGRVNTEAFF.